The text below deals with one TCR beta chain. Its specificity is unknown. Germline V gene data show CDR1 as MNHEY and CDR2 as SMNVEV (reference sequence). V gave up 5 bases and J gave up 0 bases; unmatched junction bases: 4. The CDR3 spans 16 residues. Each cDNA molecule carried a unique molecular identifier. MiXCR, run by TCRdb on the 5' RACE reads, gives a single entry per CDR3 protein. Altogether 68,000 or so distinct CDR3 sequences are present, over 9% being singletons, with the ten largest covering 1.5% to 2%. This record comes from a study of early T cells in non-severe SARS-CoV-2 infection. Whole-study context: Sequencing used unsorted whole-blood bulk RNA, so chains lack pairing. Findings of the study overall: Missing private and CD4 specificities, VDJdb matching favored anti-spike CD8 responses.

This chain connects TRBV27 to TRBJ2-4; 10 bases match TRBD1. The receptor was isolated from an adult who was a healthcare worker with PCR-confirmed SARS-CoV-2 infection or an uninfected control (not recorded which). Sequencing input: whole blood. The CDR3 coding sequence is TGTGCCAGCAGTGCAGACAGGGGGCTAGCCAAAAACATTCAGTACTTC. Protein sequence: CASSADRGLAKNIQYF.